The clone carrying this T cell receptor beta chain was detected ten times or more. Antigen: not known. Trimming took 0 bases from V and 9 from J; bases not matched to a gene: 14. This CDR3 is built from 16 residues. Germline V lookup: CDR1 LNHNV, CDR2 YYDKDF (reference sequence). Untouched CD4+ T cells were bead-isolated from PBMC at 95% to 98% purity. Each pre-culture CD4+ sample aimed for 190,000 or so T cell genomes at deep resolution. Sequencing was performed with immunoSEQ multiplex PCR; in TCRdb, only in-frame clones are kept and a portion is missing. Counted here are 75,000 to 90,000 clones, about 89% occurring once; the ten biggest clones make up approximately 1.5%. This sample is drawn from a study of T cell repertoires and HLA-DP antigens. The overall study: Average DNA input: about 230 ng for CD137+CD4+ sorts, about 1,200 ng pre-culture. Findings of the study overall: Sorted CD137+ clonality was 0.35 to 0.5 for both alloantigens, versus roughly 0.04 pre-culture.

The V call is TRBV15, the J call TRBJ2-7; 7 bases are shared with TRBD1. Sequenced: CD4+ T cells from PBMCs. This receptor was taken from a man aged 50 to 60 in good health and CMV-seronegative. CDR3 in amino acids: CATSRDRAGGGTRQYF. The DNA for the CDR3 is TGTGCCACCAGCAGAGATAGGGCAGGGGGTGGAACAAGGCAGTACTTC.